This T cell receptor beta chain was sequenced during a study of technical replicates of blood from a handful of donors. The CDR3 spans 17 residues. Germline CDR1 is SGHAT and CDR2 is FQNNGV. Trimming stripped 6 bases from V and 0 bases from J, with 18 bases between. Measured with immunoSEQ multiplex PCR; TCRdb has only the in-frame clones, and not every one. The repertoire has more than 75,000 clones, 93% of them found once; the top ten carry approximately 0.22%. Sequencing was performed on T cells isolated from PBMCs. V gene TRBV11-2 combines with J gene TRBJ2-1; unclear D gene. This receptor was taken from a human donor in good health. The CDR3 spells CASRSLSRRDSYNEQFF. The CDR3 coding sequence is TGTGCCAGCAGATCCTTAAGCAGGCGCGACTCCTACAATGAGCAGTTCTTC.